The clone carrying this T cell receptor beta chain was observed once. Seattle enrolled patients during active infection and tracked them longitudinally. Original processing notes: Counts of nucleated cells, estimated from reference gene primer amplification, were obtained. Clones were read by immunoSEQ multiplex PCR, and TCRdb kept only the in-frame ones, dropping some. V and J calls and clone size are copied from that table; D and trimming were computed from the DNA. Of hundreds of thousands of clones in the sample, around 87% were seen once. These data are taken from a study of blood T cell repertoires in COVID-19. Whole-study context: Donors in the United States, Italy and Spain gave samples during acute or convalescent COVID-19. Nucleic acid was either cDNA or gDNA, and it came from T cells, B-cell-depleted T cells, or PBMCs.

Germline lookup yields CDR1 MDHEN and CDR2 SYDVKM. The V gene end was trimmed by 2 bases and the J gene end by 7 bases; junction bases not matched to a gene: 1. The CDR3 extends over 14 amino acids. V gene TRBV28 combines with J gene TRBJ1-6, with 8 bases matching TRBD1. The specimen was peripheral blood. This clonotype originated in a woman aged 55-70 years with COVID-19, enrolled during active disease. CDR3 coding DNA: TGTGCCAGCAGTTTAGGACAGGGAAATTCACCCCTCCACTTT. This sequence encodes CASSLGQGNSPLHF.